This T cell receptor beta chain was sequenced for a study of STAT5B mutations in CD4+ large granular lymphocyte leukemia. The CDR3 length is 12 residues. Germline assignment: CDR1 MDHEN and CDR2 SYDVKM. V was cut by 4 bases and J by 7 bases, with 11 bases left in between. Repertoires were generated with immunoSEQ multiplex PCR, while TCRdb's copy carries only in-frame clones and drops some. The sample holds approximately 20,000 clones; 70% to 85% are singletons and the top ten take under 15%. The specimen sequenced was CD4+ T cells from blood buffy coats. This TCR derives from a human donor in good health. This rearrangement joins TRBV28 to TRBJ2-7, with TRBD2 as a possible D gene (6 bases). DNA of the CDR3: TGTGCCAGCAGTTCCGGGACTCGAGAGCAGTACTTC. It codes for CASSSGTREQYF. The variable domain in full, with the rest retrieved from reference TRBV28 and TRBJ2-7, is DVKVTQSSRYLVKRTGEKVFLECVQDMDHENMFWYRQDPGLGLRLIYFSYDVKMKEKGDIPEGYSVSREKKERFSLILESASTNQTSMYLCASSSGTREQYFGPGTRLTVT.